Here is one TCR beta chain with its context. Its antigen target is currently unknown. Base-call qualities are not available, and no considerably larger clone is one nucleotide away. In the germline V gene, CDR1 corresponds to MNHEY and CDR2 to SVGAGI. Trimming takes 8 bases off V and 6 bases off J; junction bases not matched to a gene: 9. The CDR3 numbers 14 residues from cysteine through phenylalanine. The retained sequence is limited to the CDR3, 42 bases, with the frame set at the first base. These data belong to a study of T cell responses to AZD1222 COVID-19 vaccine (dated by TCRdb to about 2021). As for the study more broadly: TCR sequencing was performed for about 250 trial participants, of whom about 200 were given two doses of AZD1222 and approximately 25 were given two doses of MenACWY control vaccine. Trial participants were enrolled by age into 18-55, 56-69 and 70-plus year subgroups, with around 150, 28 and 57 TCR-sequenced participants respectively.

The sample's time point, from its label and the paper: about 28 days (+/-7) after the second vaccine dose. AZD1222 recipients given second doses at about 4 weeks or at about 12 weeks were pooled, since spike-specific TCR depth and breadth were not found to differ between the two schedules. Samples from vaccinated people were obtained from the UK trials COV001 and COV002, which included a single-blind randomized controlled phase 2/3 trial of AZD1222 (ChAdOx1 nCoV-19) in healthy adults. For TCRbeta chain sequencing, PBMC samples from trial participants were taken at day 0 and at day 28 after the second dose. The CDR3 regions of human TCRbeta chains were subjected to immunosequencing. The authors' analysis ran thus. Repertoire TCRs were checked for matches against a reference library of SARS-CoV-2-specific TCRs that had been generated using the MIRA antigen-specificity platform. Breadth was defined as the fraction of unique TCRs that were SARS-CoV-2-associated. Depth was defined as the fraction of total T cells that were SARS-CoV-2-associated. Using the MIRA data, each spike-specific TCR was assigned both to the spike region to which the TCR was reactive and to a CD4 or CD8 class. Log10-transformed breadth and depth values were compared by one-way ANOVA with Sidak's multiple comparisons tests. In TCRdb, the immuneACCESS table is reduced to in-frame sequences with V and J assigned. These tables do not hold every clone; where another copy was compared, an unresolved V gene accounts for under half, and the others remain unexplained. Clonal size and the V and J genes are those of that table, whereas D and trimming came from the DNA. In this sample the table shows under 45,000 clones, around four fifths of which occur a single time. The ten biggest clones cover 15% to 20% of the sample.

The research as a whole found: The vaccine-associated CD4 TCRs covered the entire spike protein, and the dominant responses fell in regions 160-218 and 743-854. Most participants were white British and females outnumbered males, and the authors suggested that clonal diversity may have been underestimated. Conclusions about previously exposed vaccinees were limited because only a handful of AZD1222 recipients were SARS-CoV-2 seropositive at baseline. After two AZD1222 doses, spike-specific TCR breadth and depth were significantly higher than at day 0 and than in MenACWY recipients. Reportedly, almost half of the unique spike-specific TCRs recognized epitopes lying outside the regions that are mutated in the B.1.351 and B.1.1.7 variants. No day 14 peak-response samples were available, so repertoires were characterized only after the peak T cell response. In the small 56-69-year group, the increase in depth fell short of significance, most likely because of low power.

The sample consisted of peripheral blood, taken 28 days after the second AZD1222 dose. This clonotype was sampled from an adult who received the AZD1222 COVID-19 vaccine. The V and J segments used are TRBV6-5 and TRBJ2-1; a stretch of 8 junction bases matches TRBD2. The sequenced DNA: TGTGCCAGCGCCCGGACCGGGAGGGCCAATGAGCAGTTCTTC. The resulting protein is CASARTGRANEQFF.